The clone carrying this T cell receptor (beta chain) has just one count. There are 13 residues in the CDR3. CDR1 and CDR2 from the germline V gene are ENHRY and SYGVKD. Between the trimmed V and J ends, which lost 3 bases and 12 bases, there was a span of 15 bases. Assay: immunoSEQ multiplex PCR; the TCRdb copy retains only in-frame clones and omits some. Among approximately 170,000 clones, 84% were seen once, and the ten largest hold roughly 11%. This sample is drawn from a study of blood T cell repertoires in COVID-19. The origin of this receptor is a man in his 70s with active or convalescent COVID-19. The sample was peripheral blood. This rearrangement joins TRBV10-3 to TRBJ2-1, with a possible D match to TRBD2 (5 bases). The CDR3 here is CAISDPTTPRQFF. CDR3 DNA sequence: TGTGCCATCAGTGACCCGACTACGCCTCGGCAGTTCTTC.